This T cell receptor (beta chain) was observed in a study of control samples from healthy donors and cancer patients. Clones were read by immunoSEQ multiplex PCR, and TCRdb kept only the in-frame ones, dropping some. The data hold around 170,000 clones, with 85% to 90% observed a single time. The CDR3 is 16 amino acids. Trimming pared 1 base from V and 5 bases from J, leaving 17 bases between. Germline V lookup: CDR1 LGHDT, CDR2 YNNKEL (reference sequence). The clonotype originates from a woman between 50 and 59 years old in good health. The sequenced material came from blood. The genes are TRBV3-1 (or the pseudogene TRBV3-2) and TRBJ2-5, with no clear D. The CDR3 spells CASSQASIGIGETQYF. The CDR3 coding sequence is TGTGCCAGCAGCCAAGCTTCGATAGGGATAGGGGAGACCCAGTACTTC.